This paragraph covers one TCR beta chain sequence. Sequenced by immunoSEQ multiplex PCR; TCRdb stores in-frame clones only, minus some. The sample has about 88,000 clones, around 88% seen once. The data are from a study of blood T cell repertoires in COVID-19. Overall study context: Nucleic acid was either cDNA or gDNA, and it came from T cells, B-cell-depleted T cells, or PBMCs.

This CDR3 spans 19 amino acids. CDR1 is MDHEN and CDR2 is SYDVKM in the germline V gene. The junction had 11 bases not matched to a gene; V was cut back by 4 bases and J by 1 base. The clonotype comes from a woman aged 60-70 years with COVID-19, enrolled during active disease. The chain has TRBV28 and TRBJ1-6, with 9 nucleotides matching TRBD1. Sequences were obtained from peripheral blood. CDR3 sequence reads: CASSSPLGTGRSYNSPLHF. Here the CDR3 DNA reads TGTGCCAGCAGTTCCCCCCTCGGGACAGGGAGGTCCTATAATTCACCCCTCCACTTT.